This is a list of T cell receptor beta chains from one sample in a study of CXCR3-negative and CXCR3-positive naive CD8 T cells. Using the 5' RACE reads, TCRdb records one entry per CDR3 protein without DNA. This sample contains 100,000 to 150,000 distinct CDR3 sequences. The sequenced material came from naive CXCR3- CD8+ T cells from blood. These receptors came from a human donor in good health. Some clones in this sample may be carry-over from other donors' samples. The CDR3 runs from the conserved cysteine through the conserved F or W.

j_call | v_call | cdr3_aa
TRBJ1-6 | TRBV20-1 | CSANDRGFSPLHF
TRBJ2-3 | TRBV27 | CASSVSRDRVPLDKSDTQYF
TRBJ2-2 | TRBV27 | CASRLAGTTGELFF
TRBJ2-1 | TRBV27 | CASLAGGPYNEQFF
TRBJ2-7 | TRBV3-1 | CASSQAAPYEQYF
TRBJ1-1 | TRBV28 | CASSLLGGGTEAFF
TRBJ1-1 | TRBV13 | CASSLFQGWANTEAFF
TRBJ2-7 | TRBV29-1 | CSVEGGPEYEQYF
TRBJ2-1 | TRBV7-2 | CASSWESLNEQFF
TRBJ2-1 | TRBV29-1 | CSVGGTRLGEGNNEQFF
TRBJ2-1 | TRBV18 | CASSPPLAGERGNEQFF
TRBJ1-1 | TRBV18 | CASSPPGTAEAFF
TRBJ2-7 | TRBV15 | CATGYDRSYEQYF
TRBJ2-7 | TRBV5-1 | CASSLDGFEQYF
TRBJ2-1 | TRBV29-1 | CSVEFGREGSYNEQFF
TRBJ2-7 | TRBV7-2 | CASSLAGEYYEQYF
TRBJ2-1 | TRBV29-1 | CSVEVTGQGNNEQFF
TRBJ2-1 | TRBV27 | CASSLSPEGNEQFF
TRBJ1-1 | TRBV29-1 | CSVVTGENTEAFF
TRBJ1-1 | TRBV19 | CASSITGTENTEAFF
TRBJ2-7 | TRBV29-1 | CSVEQAGGSYEQYF
TRBJ2-1 | TRBV20-1 | CSARDNSYNEQFF
TRBJ2-3 | TRBV21-1 | CASSSREGQGITDTQYF
TRBJ2-3 | TRBV20-1 | CSARDPWREVTDTQYF
TRBJ2-3 | TRBV28 | CASSSAGVADTQYF
TRBJ2-7 | TRBV29-1 | CSVPTVYGEQYF
TRBJ2-7 | TRBV28 | CASSAPLASDSYEQYF
TRBJ1-1 | TRBV29-1 | CSVGTAGLGGRNTEAFF
TRBJ2-1 | TRBV29-1 | CSVDEAGYNEQFF
TRBJ2-2 | TRBV20-1 | CSAIASGRPGELFF
TRBJ2-7 | TRBV29-1 | CSVRLAGGNEQYF
TRBJ1-1 | TRBV20-1 | CSAPRGDPEAFF
TRBJ2-4 | TRBV29-1 | CSARGHDRAKNIQYF
TRBJ2-1 | TRBV29-1 | CSVEHRAGSYNEQFF
TRBJ2-5 | TRBV13 | CASSLVGGTEETQYF
TRBJ2-6 | TRBV2 | CASSDTGVNSGANVLTF
TRBJ2-3 | TRBV7-9 | CASTPPQTSPHATDTQYF
TRBJ2-1 | TRBV2 | CASNYYNEQFF
TRBJ1-1 | TRBV7-9 | CASSLEHRNTEAFF
TRBJ2-7 | TRBV20-1 | CSAQGLPSYEQYF
TRBJ2-3 | TRBV10-3 | CAIRAGEDTQYF
TRBJ1-3 | TRBV4-1 | CASSQVRGNAGNTIYF
TRBJ2-7 | TRBV29-1 | CSVGLAGDPYEQYF
TRBJ2-2 | TRBV28 | CASSFLTPGELFF
TRBJ2-2 | TRBV6-2/TRBV6-3 | CASSYGSPNTGELFF
TRBJ1-1 | TRBV29-1 | CSVEGGFRAGEAFF
TRBJ1-1 | TRBV6-2/TRBV6-3 | CASSYGWNTEAFF
TRBJ2-1 | TRBV7-8 | CASSRDWYNEQFF
TRBJ2-5 | TRBV5-6 | CASSLVRHLYQKTQYF
TRBJ1-2 | TRBV29-1 | CSVVLEGNYGYTF
TRBJ2-3 | TRBV4-1 | CASSRTSGGATDTQYF
TRBJ2-7 | TRBV21-1 | CASSTRLMGKQYF
TRBJ2-1 | TRBV6-2/TRBV6-3 | CASSSPWGLAGGTSYNEQFF
TRBJ2-7 | TRBV12-3/TRBV12-4 | CASSLPPGPPSSYEQYF
TRBJ2-1 | TRBV24-1 | CATSESSYNEQFF
TRBJ2-7 | TRBV29-1 | CSVELTKTDYEQYF
TRBJ2-3 | TRBV10-3 | CAISESERGRTDTQYF
TRBJ2-5 | TRBV29-1 | CSVELVPSGGTQYF
TRBJ2-2 | TRBV7-3 | CASMPTSGYGELFF
TRBJ2-7 | TRBV6-2/TRBV6-3 | CASSYGDSSYEQYF